The 10 T cell receptor beta chains reported below all come from one sample, sequenced in a study of shared clonotypes between healthy human individuals. Only CD45RO-negative cells positively selected for CCR7 counted as naive CD8 cells, so terminally differentiated effector memory CD45RA+ cells were excluded. Repertoires were generated with immunoSEQ multiplex PCR, while TCRdb's copy carries only in-frame clones and drops some. The table has some 2,000,000 clones, 85% to 95% seen once. Specimen: naive CD8+ T cells sorted from blood. The receptors stem from a man younger than 35 in good health.

The V gene is TRBV18, the J gene TRBJ2-6; D is unclear. The germline CDR1 and CDR2 sequences are KGHSH and LQKENI. Trimming left V 3 bases short and J 0 bases short, with 3 bases between. CDR3 size: 14 residues. The CDR3 loop is CASSPTSGANVLTF. In nucleotides, the CDR3 is TGTGCCAGCTCACCCACCTCTGGGGCCAACGTCCTGACTTTC.

This chain links TRBV30 with TRBJ1-1; D uncertain. CDR1 is GTSNPN and CDR2 is SVGIG in the germline V gene (reference sequence). The CDR3 extends over 12 amino acids. V lost 2 bases, J lost 5 bases, and 9 bases lay in between. The CDR3 DNA sequence: TGTGCCTGGAGTTCCCCGAAAACTGAAGCTTTCTTT. Its protein product is CAWSSPKTEAFF.

The chain combines TRBV6-1 with TRBJ2-6, with TRBD1 as a possible D gene (5 bases). Trimming pared 1 base from V and 0 bases from J, leaving 10 bases between. The V gene's germline CDR1 is MNHNS and CDR2 SASEGT. The CDR3 totals 17 residues. DNA for the CDR3: TGTGCCAGCAGTGAAGGGACATTCCTCTCTGGGGCCAACGTCCTGACTTTC. Protein product: CASSEGTFLSGANVLTF.

This chain links TRBV30 with TRBJ2-1, with 9 nucleotides matching TRBD2. Germline V gene data show CDR1 as GTSNPN and CDR2 as SVGIG (reference sequence). This CDR3 contains 14 residues. Trimming removed 5 bases from V and 7 bases from J; junction bases left unmatched: 9. The CDR3: CAWDQMREGNEQFF. The DNA of the CDR3 is TGTGCCTGGGACCAAATGCGGGAGGGGAATGAGCAGTTCTTC.

The J gene is TRBJ1-1, the V gene TRBV2; 7 nucleotides line up with TRBD1. The J segment lost 7 bases and the V segment lost 1 base, leaving 6 bases of the junction unmatched. The CDR3 spans 14 residues. Germline loops: CDR1 SNHLY, CDR2 FYNNEI. The CDR3 reads CASSEGGGQFEAFF. The CDR3 bases are TGTGCCAGCAGTGAAGGGGGGGGACAGTTTGAAGCTTTCTTT.

The gene calls are TRBV19 and TRBJ1-2, with TRBD1 matching over 11 bases. In germline, CDR1 is LNHDA, CDR2 SQIVND (reference sequence). Unmatched junction bases numbered 8, after V lost 3 bases and J lost 8 bases. CDR3 length: 15 amino acids. DNA of the CDR3: TGTGCCAGTAGTATGCCCGGGGGACAGGGGGACGGCTACACCTTC. Its translation: CASSMPGGQGDGYTF.

The rearrangement joins TRBV2 to TRBJ1-6; 10 bases line up with TRBD1. The V gene's germline CDR1 is SNHLY and CDR2 FYNNEI. After removal of 4 bases from V and 8 bases from J, the junction contained 11 bases not matched to a gene. The CDR3 is 17 residues long. The CDR3 region has the DNA TGTGCCAGCAGTGGGGGAAGGACAGGGGGTAGGGATTCACCCCTCCACTTT. Its translation: CASSGGRTGGRDSPLHF.

This rearrangement joins TRBV19 to TRBJ1-2; D unresolved. Looked up from germline, CDR1 is LNHDA and CDR2 is SQIVND (reference sequence). The CDR3 extends over 15 amino acids. Trimming stripped 3 bases from V and 4 bases from J, with 15 bases between. Here the CDR3 DNA reads TGTGCCAGTAGTATCGCGGGTGCCCGCTTCTATGGCTACACCTTC. Protein: CASSIAGARFYGYTF.

The chain uses TRBV9 and TRBJ1-4; D is ambiguous. Germline loops: CDR1 SGDLS, CDR2 YYNGEE. The CDR3 consists of 12 residues. V was shortened by 0 bases and J by 11 bases, with 8 bases between the two germline ends. CDR3 in DNA: TGTGCCAGCAGCGTAGGCGGGGATAAACTGTTTTTT. It codes for CASSVGGDKLFF.

V is TRBV6-5 and J is TRBJ1-2; TRBD1 agrees at 8 bases. Germline V gene lookup returns CDR1 MNHEY and CDR2 SVGAGI. V lost 6 bases, J lost 7 bases, and 7 bases stayed unmatched. There are 13 residues in the CDR3. CDR3 amino acids: CASSGQGSPGYTF. CDR3 nucleotide sequence: TGTGCCAGCAGCGGACAGGGTAGTCCTGGCTACACCTTC.